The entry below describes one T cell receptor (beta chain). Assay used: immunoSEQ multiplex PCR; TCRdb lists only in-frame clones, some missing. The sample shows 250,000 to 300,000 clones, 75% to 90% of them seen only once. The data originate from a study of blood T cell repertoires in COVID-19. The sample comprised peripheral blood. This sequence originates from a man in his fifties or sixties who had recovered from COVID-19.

DNA for the CDR3: TGCGCCAGCAGCTTGAATAGTATCAATGAGCAGTTCTTC. Translated, it gives CASSLNSINEQFF. The J gene is TRBJ2-1, the V gene TRBV5-1; D gene unclear. Germline V gene sequence: CDR1 SGHRS, CDR2 YFSETQ. This CDR3 contains 13 residues. With 1 base removed from V and 6 bases from J, the gap between germline ends came to 8 bases.